Listed below are T cell receptor beta chains from one sample, sequenced in a study of cytomegalovirus exposure and HLA in healthy donors. The repertoire was sequenced with immunoSEQ multiplex PCR; TCRdb's copy has only in-frame clones and lacks some. Among approximately 210,000 clones, 86% were seen once, and the ten largest hold more than 1.4%. The specimen was PBMCs. These receptors were obtained from a woman between 18 and 29 years old in good health and CMV-seronegative. CDR3s include the opening cysteine and the closing phenylalanine or tryptophan. The order of the fields is J gene, V gene, D gene, clone size, CDR3 DNA, CDR3 protein. The D gene is left open where the match is weak. Expanded clones get a size class; other rows say once, few or many, or leave the size out.

J: TRBJ1-2; V: TRBV21-1; D: .; size: few; DNA: TGTGCCAGCAGCAAAGAAAGACAGCGACAGGTCTTAGCTAACTATGGCTACACCTTC; CDR3: CASSKERQRQVLANYGYTF
J: TRBJ1-4; V: TRBV27; D: .; size: few; DNA: TGTGCCAGCAGTTGGGACCGCTTAGGGGGAAAACTGTTTTTT; CDR3: CASSWDRLGGKLFF
J: TRBJ2-1; V: TRBV6-6; D: TRBD2; size: .; DNA: TGTGCCAGCAGTTCTAGGACTAGCGGCAAACGGAATGAGCAGTTCTTC; CDR3: CASSSRTSGKRNEQFF
J: TRBJ1-2; V: TRBV7-6; D: TRBD1; size: .; DNA: TGTGCCAGCAGCTCCGGACAGGGGAGAGGCTACACCTTC; CDR3: CASSSGQGRGYTF
J: TRBJ2-5; V: TRBV5-1; D: TRBD2; size: .; DNA: TGCGCCAGCAGCTTGGCCCCAAAACTAGCGGGGGTGGAGACCCAGTACTTC; CDR3: CASSLAPKLAGVETQYF
J: TRBJ2-5; V: TRBV9; D: .; size: .; DNA: TGTGCCAGCAGCCCGACCATAAAAGCCCCGGGAGAGACCCAGTACTTC; CDR3: CASSPTIKAPGETQYF
J: TRBJ2-1; V: TRBV6-5; D: .; size: .; DNA: TGTGCCAGCTCGACACAGGGCCCCCCATACAATGAGCAGTTCTTC; CDR3: CASSTQGPPYNEQFF
J: TRBJ2-5; V: TRBV27; D: TRBD1; size: .; DNA: TGTGCCAGCAGTTTAACCCCAGGACAGGGAACATATCAAGAGACCCAGTACTTC; CDR3: CASSLTPGQGTYQETQYF
J: TRBJ2-3; V: TRBV5-1; D: TRBD2; size: .; DNA: TGCGCCAGCAGCTTGAGTAGCGGGAGGGCCACAGATACGCAGTATTTT; CDR3: CASSLSSGRATDTQYF
J: TRBJ2-3; V: TRBV4-1; D: .; size: .; DNA: TGCGCCAGCAGCCAAGGGGAGCACACAGATACGCAGTATTTT; CDR3: CASSQGEHTDTQYF
J: TRBJ1-2; V: TRBV6-5; D: .; size: few; DNA: TGTGCCAGCGGGCCAGCTTTCGCTGGCTACACCTTC; CDR3: CASGPAFAGYTF
J: TRBJ1-5; V: TRBV7-9; D: TRBD1; size: .; DNA: TGTGCCAGCAGCCTAGGGGACAGGGACAATCAGCCCCAGCATTTT; CDR3: CASSLGDRDNQPQHF
J: TRBJ2-6; V: TRBV10-3; D: .; size: .; DNA: TGTGCCATCAGTGAGTCGGCGGAGGGTGCTGGGGCCAACGTCCTGACTTTC; CDR3: CAISESAEGAGANVLTF
J: TRBJ2-1; V: TRBV5-6; D: .; size: .; DNA: TGTGCCAGCAGTGCGTACAATGAGCAGTTCTTC; CDR3: CASSAYNEQFF
J: TRBJ2-7; V: TRBV7-2; D: .; size: .; DNA: TGTGCCAGCAGCACCAGGACAGCAGTCTACGAGCAGTACTTC; CDR3: CASSTRTAVYEQYF
J: TRBJ2-1; V: TRBV19; D: TRBD2; size: .; DNA: TGTGCCAGTAGTATAGATGCCGGGCTAGCGGCTAATGAGCAGTTCTTC; CDR3: CASSIDAGLAANEQFF
J: TRBJ2-3; V: TRBV7-8; D: TRBD2; size: .; DNA: TGTGCCAGCAGCCCCGGGGAGGGGATGGATACGCAGTATTTT; CDR3: CASSPGEGMDTQYF
J: TRBJ2-6; V: TRBV6-1; D: .; size: .; DNA: TGTGCCAGCAGTGGGCTGGTTGGGGCCAACGTCCTGACTTTC; CDR3: CASSGLVGANVLTF
J: TRBJ2-7; V: TRBV13; D: TRBD1; size: .; DNA: TGTGCCAGCAGCTTAGTTCGGGACAGCACCTACGAGCAGTACTTC; CDR3: CASSLVRDSTYEQYF
J: TRBJ2-3; V: TRBV6-5; D: .; size: .; DNA: TGTGCCAGCAGTTATAGCCCTGTCACAGATACGCAGTATTTT; CDR3: CASSYSPVTDTQYF
J: TRBJ2-7; V: TRBV15; D: TRBD2; size: .; DNA: TGTGCCACCAGCAGATTTAGCGGGAGGGATAATCACGAGCAGTACTTC; CDR3: CATSRFSGRDNHEQYF
J: TRBJ2-3; V: TRBV18; D: .; size: .; DNA: TGTGCCAGCTCACCCCGCGAGGGGGAATTAACAGATACGCAGTATTTT; CDR3: CASSPREGELTDTQYF
J: TRBJ1-3; V: TRBV30; D: .; size: .; DNA: TGTGCCTGGAGTAAGAGCTCTGGAAACACCATATATTTT; CDR3: CAWSKSSGNTIYF
J: TRBJ2-1; V: TRBV18; D: .; size: once; DNA: TGTGCCAGCTCACCACTAGGGGCTAAGAGCTCCTACAATGAGCAGTTCTTC; CDR3: CASSPLGAKSSYNEQFF
J: TRBJ2-7; V: TRBV5-1; D: TRBD1; size: .; DNA: TGCGCCAGCTCCTTGAACAGGGGGCTCCACGAGCAGTACTTC; CDR3: CASSLNRGLHEQYF
J: TRBJ2-1; V: TRBV30; D: .; size: .; DNA: TGTGCCTGGAGTCTGCGGCAGGGCTCCTACAATGAGCAGTTCTTC; CDR3: CAWSLRQGSYNEQFF
J: TRBJ2-3; V: TRBV2; D: TRBD2; size: once; DNA: TGTGCCAGCCGAGAGGAGCGGGGGTTATTTTTGAATACGCAGTATTTT; CDR3: CASREERGLFLNTQYF
J: TRBJ2-7; V: TRBV7-9; D: TRBD1; size: .; DNA: TGTGCCAGCAGCTTAGAGACAGGGTTATGGTCCTACGAGCAGTACTTC; CDR3: CASSLETGLWSYEQYF
J: TRBJ2-3; V: TRBV6-1; D: TRBD1; size: .; DNA: TGTGCCAGCTCGGACAGGGCCGGAGGTACGCAGTATTTT; CDR3: CASSDRAGGTQYF
J: TRBJ2-1; V: TRBV19; D: .; size: .; DNA: TGTGCCAGTAGGAGTGATTTCAATGAGCAGTTCTTC; CDR3: CASRSDFNEQFF
J: TRBJ2-5; V: TRBV4-1; D: .; size: .; DNA: TGCGCCAGCAGCCCCCCGGTCCCAGGGGAGACCCAGTACTTC; CDR3: CASSPPVPGETQYF
J: TRBJ2-3; V: TRBV18; D: TRBD1; size: .; DNA: TGTGCCAGCTCACCAGTAACAGGGGTAAGCGCAGATACGCAGTATTTT; CDR3: CASSPVTGVSADTQYF
J: TRBJ1-1; V: TRBV2; D: TRBD1; size: .; DNA: TGTGCCAGCAGGGAGGGACAGGGGACTTGGGGCACTGAAGCTTTCTTT; CDR3: CASREGQGTWGTEAFF
J: TRBJ2-1; V: TRBV25-1; D: .; size: .; DNA: TGTGCCAGCATAGATTGGGCTTCCAATGAGCAGTTCTTC; CDR3: CASIDWASNEQFF
J: TRBJ1-5; V: TRBV6-1; D: .; size: .; DNA: TGTGCCAGCGTGGTCGGCGCAGGCCCCAATCAGCCCCAGCATTTT; CDR3: CASVVGAGPNQPQHF
J: TRBJ1-4; V: TRBV19; D: .; size: .; DNA: TGTGCCAGTACTCTCACAGGGAATGTGGAAAAACTGTTTTTT; CDR3: CASTLTGNVEKLFF
J: TRBJ2-1; V: TRBV5-1; D: .; size: .; DNA: TGCGCCAGCAGCCTCCGGACTTACAATGAGCAGTTCTTC; CDR3: CASSLRTYNEQFF
J: TRBJ2-3; V: TRBV2; D: .; size: .; DNA: TGTGCCAGCAGTGAAATTGACGGGTCAGAGCGGTATTTT; CDR3: CASSEIDGSERYF
J: TRBJ1-5; V: TRBV21-1; D: .; size: .; DNA: TGTGCCAGCAGCAAAGCCGTTCCGGGACAGGTCGACCATGGGCCCCAGCATTTT; CDR3: CASSKAVPGQVDHGPQHF
J: TRBJ2-1; V: TRBV19; D: .; size: .; DNA: TGTGCCAGTAGTATCCCCCAATACATGGGGGGCTCCTACAATGAGCAGTTCTTC; CDR3: CASSIPQYMGGSYNEQFF
J: TRBJ1-4; V: TRBV18; D: .; size: few; DNA: TGTGCCAGCTCACTCAATATGGAGAGACAGAATGAAAAACTGTTTTTT; CDR3: CASSLNMERQNEKLFF
J: TRBJ1-5; V: TRBV6-5; D: .; size: .; DNA: TGTGCCAGCAGCCGTACAGGATATAGCAATCAGCCCCAGCATTTT; CDR3: CASSRTGYSNQPQHF
J: TRBJ2-2; V: TRBV7-9; D: TRBD2; size: .; DNA: TGTGCCAGCAGCACGCCGGGACTAGGTAGCACCGGGGAGCTGTTTTTT; CDR3: CASSTPGLGSTGELFF
J: TRBJ1-1; V: TRBV18; D: .; size: .; DNA: TGTGCCAGCTCACCGGGGGCTTCGAACACTGAAGCTTTCTTT; CDR3: CASSPGASNTEAFF
J: TRBJ1-2; V: TRBV7-9; D: TRBD1; size: .; DNA: TGTGCCAGCAGCTCATACAGGGGGCTGGGTAATGGCTACACCTTC; CDR3: CASSSYRGLGNGYTF
J: TRBJ1-2; V: TRBV5-4; D: TRBD1; size: .; DNA: TGTGCCAGCAGCTTGGACAGGGGGTTTGCTGGTGGCTACACCTTC; CDR3: CASSLDRGFAGGYTF
J: TRBJ2-3; V: TRBV5-4; D: .; size: .; DNA: TGTGCCAGCAGCTTCGATCTAGCCGCAGATACGCAGTATTTT; CDR3: CASSFDLAADTQYF
J: TRBJ1-2; V: TRBV29-1; D: TRBD1; size: .; DNA: TGCAGCGCCGATACAGGGGGTGGGTATGGTGGCTACACCTTC; CDR3: CSADTGGGYGGYTF
J: TRBJ1-5; V: TRBV19; D: .; size: .; DNA: TGTGCCAGTAGTATTGTCGGAGTACAGGGCAATCAGCCCCAGCATTTT; CDR3: CASSIVGVQGNQPQHF
J: TRBJ2-1; V: TRBV9; D: TRBD2; size: .; DNA: TGTGCCAGCAGCGTTGGGACTAGCCTTTACAATGAGCAGTTCTTC; CDR3: CASSVGTSLYNEQFF
J: TRBJ2-7; V: TRBV5-1; D: .; size: .; DNA: TGCGCCAGCAGCTTGGAGTCAGGGAAATGGAACGAGCAGTACTTC; CDR3: CASSLESGKWNEQYF
J: TRBJ1-3; V: TRBV27; D: .; size: .; DNA: TGTGCCAGCAGCGACACCGGAAGTTTTGGAAACACCATATATTTT; CDR3: CASSDTGSFGNTIYF
J: TRBJ1-1; V: TRBV30; D: .; size: .; DNA: TGTGCCTGGAGTGTAGGCCGCGGGGGGTCTGAAGCTTTCTTT; CDR3: CAWSVGRGGSEAFF
J: TRBJ1-1; V: TRBV27; D: .; size: .; DNA: TGTGCCAGCAGTTTATTGGCAGGTATGAACACTGAAGCTTTCTTT; CDR3: CASSLLAGMNTEAFF
J: TRBJ2-3; V: TRBV6-4; D: TRBD1; size: few; DNA: TGTGCCAGCAGTTGGACAGGGGGAGATACGCAGTATTTT; CDR3: CASSWTGGDTQYF
J: TRBJ1-2; V: TRBV7-9; D: .; size: .; DNA: TGTGCCAGCAGCTTAGTTTTCGGACAACCTAACTATGGCTACACCTTC; CDR3: CASSLVFGQPNYGYTF
J: TRBJ2-1; V: TRBV5-1; D: TRBD2; size: once; DNA: TGCGCCAGCAGCTCGCCGGGACTAGCGGGGCCCTACAATGAGCAGTTCTTC; CDR3: CASSSPGLAGPYNEQFF
J: TRBJ1-1; V: TRBV7-9; D: .; size: .; DNA: TGTGCCAGCAGCTTAGACCGTAGACTAATGAACACTGAAGCTTTCTTT; CDR3: CASSLDRRLMNTEAFF